This paragraph covers one TCR beta chain sequence. TCRdb's copy holds only in-frame clones and misses some; the assay was immunoSEQ multiplex PCR. The repertoire holds tens of thousands of clones, with around four fifths as singletons. This sample was included in a study of PD-L1 blockade in urothelial cancer. For the study at large: Peripheral blood specimens exhibited a median yield of about 140,000 T cells.

The time point was: pretreatment peripheral blood. CDR1 is MNHNS, CDR2 SASEGT, per germline. V lost 10 bases and J 6 bases, leaving 18 bases between the germline ends. The CDR3 sequence is 13 residues long. The chain carries TRBV6-1 and TRBJ1-1; D gene unclear. The sequencing here drew on PBMCs, taken around atezolizumab (anti-PD-L1) treatment. This receptor was taken from a man aged 45-60 years with urothelial cancer. CDR3 sequence (DNA): TGTGCCACAGAGACACCGTTGAGACCTGAAGCTTTCTTT. This encodes CATETPLRPEAFF.